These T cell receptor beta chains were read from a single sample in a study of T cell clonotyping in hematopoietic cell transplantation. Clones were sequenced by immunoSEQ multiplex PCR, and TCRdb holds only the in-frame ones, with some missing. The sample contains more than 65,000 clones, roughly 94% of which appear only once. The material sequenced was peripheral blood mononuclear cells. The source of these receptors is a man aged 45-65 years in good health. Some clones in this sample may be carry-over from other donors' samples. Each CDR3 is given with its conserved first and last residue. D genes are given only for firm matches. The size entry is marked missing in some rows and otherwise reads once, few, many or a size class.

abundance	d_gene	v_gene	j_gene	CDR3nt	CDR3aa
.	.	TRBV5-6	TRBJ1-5	TGTGCCAGCAGCGTACTACAGGGTCAGCCCCAGCATTTT	CASSVLQGQPQHF
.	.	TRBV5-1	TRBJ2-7	TGCGCCAGCAGCTTGGGAGTCGGGGAACCTGGCGAGCAGTACTTC	CASSLGVGEPGEQYF
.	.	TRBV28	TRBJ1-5	TGTGCCAGCTCCTCAGGGACGGCGGATCAGCCCCAGCATTTT	CASSSGTADQPQHF
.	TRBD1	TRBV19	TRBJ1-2	TGTGCCAGTAGTTCACAGGGGGTTGGCTATGGCTACACCTTC	CASSSQGVGYGYTF
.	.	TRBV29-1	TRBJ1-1	TGCAGCGGTAGCTCAGGGGTTAAGAACACTGAAGCTTTCTTT	CSGSSGVKNTEAFF
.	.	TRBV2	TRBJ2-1	TGTGCCAGCAGTGCATTGTCTGGGGCAGGTATTACATCTTACAATGAGCAGTTCTTC	CASSALSGAGITSYNEQFF
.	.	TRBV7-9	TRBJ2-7	TGTGCCAGCAGCGGGACGGACAGTCCGTCCTACGAGCAGTACTTC	CASSGTDSPSYEQYF
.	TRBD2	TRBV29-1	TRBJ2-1	TGCAGTATCGGAGGACTAGCGGGATCGAGGAGCTCCTACAATGAGCAGTTCTTC	CSIGGLAGSRSSYNEQFF
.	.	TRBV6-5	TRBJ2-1	TGTGCCACCACAGTCTACAATGAGCAGTTCTTC	CATTVYNEQFF
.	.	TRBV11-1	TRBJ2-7	TGTGCCAGCAGCATGGATACCGGGCCCCCCTACGAGCAGTACTTC	CASSMDTGPPYEQYF
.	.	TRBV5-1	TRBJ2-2	TGCGCCAGCAGCTTCGAAGGACAGAGGCTTGGCTCCGGGGAGCTGTTTTTT	CASSFEGQRLGSGELFF
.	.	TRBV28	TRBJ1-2	TGTGCCAGCAGTAAACCCCCGGCCGCCCGGCTTCCTGGCTACACCTTC	CASSKPPAARLPGYTF
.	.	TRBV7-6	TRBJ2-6	TGTGCCAGCAGCACTTACACAGGGAGCTCTGGGGCCAACGTCCTGACTTTC	CASSTYTGSSGANVLTF
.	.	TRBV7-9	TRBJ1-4	TGTGCCAGCAGATTGGATTGGGCGGATGAAAAACTGTTTTTT	CASRLDWADEKLFF
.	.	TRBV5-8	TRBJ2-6	TGTGCCAGCAGCACGCTCGAGGAGGCACCCTCCTCTGGGGCCAACGTCCTGACTTTC	CASSTLEEAPSSGANVLTF
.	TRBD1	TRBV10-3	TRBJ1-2	TGTGCCATCAGTGTGGGACAGGCGTATGGCTACACCTTC	CAISVGQAYGYTF
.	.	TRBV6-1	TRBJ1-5	TGTGCCAGCAGTGAACAACCATTGGGGCAGCCCCAGCATTTT	CASSEQPLGQPQHF
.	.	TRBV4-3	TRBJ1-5	TGCGCCAGCAGCCAAGATAGGGGGAATCAGCCCCAGCATTTT	CASSQDRGNQPQHF
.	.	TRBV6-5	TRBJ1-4	TGTGCCAGCAGTTACGGGATGGGTTCAACTAATGAAAAACTGTTTTTT	CASSYGMGSTNEKLFF
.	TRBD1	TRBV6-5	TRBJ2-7	TGTGCCAGCAGCTACCGGGACAGAAGCTACGAGCAGTACTTC	CASSYRDRSYEQYF
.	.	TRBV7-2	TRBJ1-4	TGTGCCAGCAGCTTAGAGGTTGGAAAACTGTTTTTT	CASSLEVGKLFF
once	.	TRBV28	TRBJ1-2	TGTGCCAGCAGTTTATTATCGACAGACTATGGCTACACCTTC	CASSLLSTDYGYTF
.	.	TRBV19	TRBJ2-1	TGTGCCAGTAGTCCGCTCAGGAGGGCTGACTCCTACAATGAGCAGTTCTTC	CASSPLRRADSYNEQFF
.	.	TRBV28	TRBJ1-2	TGTGCCAGCAGTTCCCCGCGGGCTAACTATGGCTACACCTTC	CASSSPRANYGYTF
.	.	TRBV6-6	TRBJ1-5	TGTGCCAGCAGTTACGCGACGGGATGGAATCAGCCCCAGCATTTT	CASSYATGWNQPQHF
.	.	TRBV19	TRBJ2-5	TGTGCCAGTAGGGACCTCCGAGAGACCCAGTACTTC	CASRDLRETQYF
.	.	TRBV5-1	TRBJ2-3	TGCGCCAGCAGCTTGGGAGAGGGGTCAGGCACAGATACGCAGTATTTT	CASSLGEGSGTDTQYF
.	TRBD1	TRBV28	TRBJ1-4	TGTGCCAGCAGTGTCCAAACAGGGGCTTCTGAAAAACTGTTTTTT	CASSVQTGASEKLFF
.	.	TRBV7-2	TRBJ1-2	TGTGCCAGCAGCTTAGACCCGCAACGGGCTGGCTACACCTTC	CASSLDPQRAGYTF